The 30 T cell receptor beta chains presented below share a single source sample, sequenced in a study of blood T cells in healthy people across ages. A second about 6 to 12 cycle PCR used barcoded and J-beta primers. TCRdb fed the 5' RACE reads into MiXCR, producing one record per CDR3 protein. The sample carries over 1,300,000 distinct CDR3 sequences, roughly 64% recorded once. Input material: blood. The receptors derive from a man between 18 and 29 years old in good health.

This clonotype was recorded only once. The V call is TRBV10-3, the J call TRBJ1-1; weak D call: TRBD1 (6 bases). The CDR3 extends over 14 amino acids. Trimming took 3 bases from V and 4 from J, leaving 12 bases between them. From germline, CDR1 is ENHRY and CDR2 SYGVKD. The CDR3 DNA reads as TGTGCCATCAGTGATGGGGGCGTTGGCACTGAAGCTTTCTTT. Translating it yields CAISDGGVGTEAFF.

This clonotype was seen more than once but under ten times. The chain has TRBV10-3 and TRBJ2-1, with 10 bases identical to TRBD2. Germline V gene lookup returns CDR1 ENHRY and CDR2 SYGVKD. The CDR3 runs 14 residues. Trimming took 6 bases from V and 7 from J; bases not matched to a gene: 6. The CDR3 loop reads CAIRDTSGVNEQFF. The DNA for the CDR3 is TGTGCCATCAGGGATACTAGCGGGGTAAATGAGCAGTTCTTC.

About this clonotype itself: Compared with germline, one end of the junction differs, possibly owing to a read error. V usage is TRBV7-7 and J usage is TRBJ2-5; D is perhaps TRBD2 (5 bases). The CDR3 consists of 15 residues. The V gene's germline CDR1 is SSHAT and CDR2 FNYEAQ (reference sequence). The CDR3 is CASSGNIGVRETQYF. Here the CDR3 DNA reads TGTGCTAGCAGCGGAAATATTGGTGTCCGGGAGACCCAGTACTTC.

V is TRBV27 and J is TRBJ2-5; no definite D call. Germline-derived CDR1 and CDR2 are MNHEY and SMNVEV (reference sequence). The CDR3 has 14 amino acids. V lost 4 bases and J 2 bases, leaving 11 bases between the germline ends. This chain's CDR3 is CASSSPLNQETQYF. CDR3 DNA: TGTGCCAGCAGTTCCCCGTTGAATCAAGAGACCCAGTACTTC.

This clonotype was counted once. CDR3 sequence: CASSLLGGVDTQYF. The DNA for the CDR3 is TGTGCCAGCAGCTTACTCGGGGGCGTAGATACGCAGTATTTT. The chain has TRBV7-2 and TRBJ2-3; perhaps D is TRBD1 or TRBD2 (6 bases each). Per the germline V gene, CDR1 is SGHTA and CDR2 is FQGNSA. The V gene lost 2 bases and the J gene lost 5 bases, with 11 bases spanning the gap. The CDR3 covers 14 residues.

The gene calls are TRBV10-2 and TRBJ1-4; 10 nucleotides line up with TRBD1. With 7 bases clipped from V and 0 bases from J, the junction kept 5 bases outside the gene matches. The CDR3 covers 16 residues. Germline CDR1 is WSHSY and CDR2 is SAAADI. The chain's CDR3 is CASMGTGVSTNEKLFF. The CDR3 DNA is TGCGCCAGCATGGGGACAGGGGTCTCAACTAATGAAAAACTGTTTTTT.

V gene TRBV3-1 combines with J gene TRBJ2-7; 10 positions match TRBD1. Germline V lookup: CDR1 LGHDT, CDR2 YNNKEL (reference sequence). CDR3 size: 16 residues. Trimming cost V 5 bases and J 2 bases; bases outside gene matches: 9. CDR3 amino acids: CASSSIRQGAPYEQYF. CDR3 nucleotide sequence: TGTGCCAGCAGCTCAATAAGACAGGGGGCCCCCTACGAGCAGTACTTC.

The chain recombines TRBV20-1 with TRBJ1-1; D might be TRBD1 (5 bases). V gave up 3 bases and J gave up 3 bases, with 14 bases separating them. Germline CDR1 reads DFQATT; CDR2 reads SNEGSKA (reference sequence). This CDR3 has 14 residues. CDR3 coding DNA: TGCAGTGCTAGGGGTTTAGGACACCACACTGAAGCTTTCTTT. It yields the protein CSARGLGHHTEAFF.

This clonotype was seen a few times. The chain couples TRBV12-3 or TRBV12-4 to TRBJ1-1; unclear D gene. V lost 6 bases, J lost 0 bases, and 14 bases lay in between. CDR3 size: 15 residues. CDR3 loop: CASRDPTEMNTEAFF. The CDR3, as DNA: TGTGCCAGCAGGGATCCTACAGAGATGAACACTGAAGCTTTCTTT.

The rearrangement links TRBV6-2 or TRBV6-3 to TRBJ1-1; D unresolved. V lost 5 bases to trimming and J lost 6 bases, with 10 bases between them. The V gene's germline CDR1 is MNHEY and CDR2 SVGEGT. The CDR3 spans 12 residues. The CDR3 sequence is CASSPSSSEAFF. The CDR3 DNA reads TGTGCCAGCAGTCCCAGTAGTTCTGAAGCTTTCTTT.

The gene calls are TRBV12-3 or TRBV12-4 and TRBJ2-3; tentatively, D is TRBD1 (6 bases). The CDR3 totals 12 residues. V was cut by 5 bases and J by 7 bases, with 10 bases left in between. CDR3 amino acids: CASSTTGHTQYF. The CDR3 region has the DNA TGTGCCAGCAGTACCACAGGGCATACGCAGTATTTT.

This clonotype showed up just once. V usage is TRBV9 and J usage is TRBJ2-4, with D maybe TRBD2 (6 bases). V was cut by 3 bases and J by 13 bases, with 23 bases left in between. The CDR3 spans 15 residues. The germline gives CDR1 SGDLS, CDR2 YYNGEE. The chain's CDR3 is CASSGMTVPGGEQYF. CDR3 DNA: TGTGCCAGCAGCGGCATGACAGTTCCGGGCGGGGAGCAGTACTTC.

CDR3 sequence (DNA): TGTGCCAGCAGTGCCCCTCAGGTCGAAGAGACCCAGTACTTC. Amino acid sequence: CASSAPQVEETQYF. The chain links TRBV25-1 to TRBJ2-5; D gene ambiguous. CDR1 MGHDK and CDR2 SYGVNS come from the germline V gene. The CDR3 sequence is 14 residues long. Trimming pared 4 bases from V and 3 bases from J, leaving 12 bases between.

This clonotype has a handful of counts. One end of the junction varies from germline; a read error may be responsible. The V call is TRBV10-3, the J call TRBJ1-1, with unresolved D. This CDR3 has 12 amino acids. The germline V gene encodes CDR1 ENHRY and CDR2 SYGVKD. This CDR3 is CAISKSGDGAFF. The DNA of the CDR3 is TGTGCCATCAGTAAGTCGGGAGACGGAGCTTTCTTT.

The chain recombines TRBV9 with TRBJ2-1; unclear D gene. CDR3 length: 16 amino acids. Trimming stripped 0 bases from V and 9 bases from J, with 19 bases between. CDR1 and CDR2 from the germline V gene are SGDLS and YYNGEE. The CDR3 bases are TGTGCCAGCAGCGTAGGTCGTGCTAGTTCTATTGGTGAGCAGTTCTTC. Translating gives CASSVGRASSIGEQFF.

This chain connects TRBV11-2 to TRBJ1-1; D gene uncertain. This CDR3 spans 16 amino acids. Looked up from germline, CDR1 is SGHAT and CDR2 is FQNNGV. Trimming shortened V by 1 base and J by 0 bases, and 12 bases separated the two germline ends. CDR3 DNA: TGTGCCAGCAGCTTAGTTTCCGGGAACCTGAACACTGAAGCTTTCTTT. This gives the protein CASSLVSGNLNTEAFF.

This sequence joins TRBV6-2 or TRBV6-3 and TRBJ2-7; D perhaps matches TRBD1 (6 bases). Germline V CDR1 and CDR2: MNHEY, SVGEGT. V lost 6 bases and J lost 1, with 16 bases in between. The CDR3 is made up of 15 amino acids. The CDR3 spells CASSRDTIFSYEQYF. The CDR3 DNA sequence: TGTGCCAGCAGCCGGGACACCATATTTTCCTACGAGCAGTACTTC.

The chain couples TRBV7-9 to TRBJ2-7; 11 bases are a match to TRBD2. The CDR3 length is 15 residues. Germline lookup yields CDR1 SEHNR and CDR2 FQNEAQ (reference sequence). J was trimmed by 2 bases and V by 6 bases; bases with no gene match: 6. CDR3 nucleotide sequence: TGTGCCAGCAGTTCGACTAGCGGGGCCGCCTACGAGCAGTACTTC. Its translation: CASSSTSGAAYEQYF.

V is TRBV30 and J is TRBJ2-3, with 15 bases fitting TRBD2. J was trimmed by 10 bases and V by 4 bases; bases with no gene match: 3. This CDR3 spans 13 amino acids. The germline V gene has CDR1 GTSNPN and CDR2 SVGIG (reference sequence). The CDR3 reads CAWKGLAGGAQYF. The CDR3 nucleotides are TGTGCCTGGAAGGGACTAGCGGGAGGTGCGCAGTATTTT. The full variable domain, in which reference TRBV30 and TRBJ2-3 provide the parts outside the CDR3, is SQTIHQWPATLVQPVGSPLSLECTVEGTSNPNLYWYRQAAGRGLQLLFYSVGIGQISSEVPQNLSASRPQDRQFILSSKKLLLSDSGFYLCAWKGLAGGAQYFGPGTRLTVL.

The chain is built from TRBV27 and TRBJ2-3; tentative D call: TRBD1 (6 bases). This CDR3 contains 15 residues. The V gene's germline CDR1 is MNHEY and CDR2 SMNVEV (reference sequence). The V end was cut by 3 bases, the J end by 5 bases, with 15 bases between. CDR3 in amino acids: CASSFHPQGRDTQYF. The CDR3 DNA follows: TGTGCCAGCAGTTTTCATCCGCAGGGGAGAGATACGCAGTATTTT.

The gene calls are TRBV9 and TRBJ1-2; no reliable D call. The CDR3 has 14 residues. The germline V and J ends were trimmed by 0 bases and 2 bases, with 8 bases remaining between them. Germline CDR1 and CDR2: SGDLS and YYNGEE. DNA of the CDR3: TGTGCCAGCAGCGTAGAGGACGAAAACTATGGCTACACCTTC. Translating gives CASSVEDENYGYTF.

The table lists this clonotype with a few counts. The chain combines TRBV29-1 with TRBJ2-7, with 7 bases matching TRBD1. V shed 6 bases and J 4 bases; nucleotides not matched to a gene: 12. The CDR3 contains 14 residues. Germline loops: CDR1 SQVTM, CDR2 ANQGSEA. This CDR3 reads CSVISGTAIYEQYF. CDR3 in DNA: TGCAGCGTAATATCCGGGACAGCCATTTACGAGCAGTACTTC.

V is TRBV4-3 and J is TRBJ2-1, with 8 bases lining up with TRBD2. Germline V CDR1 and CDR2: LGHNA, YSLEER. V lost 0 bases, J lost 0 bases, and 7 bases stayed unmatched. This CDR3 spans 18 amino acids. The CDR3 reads CASSQDPGGRSSYNEQFF. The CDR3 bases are TGCGCCAGCAGCCAAGATCCCGGCGGGAGGTCCTCCTACAATGAGCAGTTCTTC.

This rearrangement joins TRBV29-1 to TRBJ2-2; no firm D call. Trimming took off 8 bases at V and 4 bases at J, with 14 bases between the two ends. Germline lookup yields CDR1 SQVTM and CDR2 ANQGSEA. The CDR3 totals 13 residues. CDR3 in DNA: TGCAGCAGCCGGTCTTGGACCACCGGGGAGCTGTTTTTT. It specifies CSSRSWTTGELFF.

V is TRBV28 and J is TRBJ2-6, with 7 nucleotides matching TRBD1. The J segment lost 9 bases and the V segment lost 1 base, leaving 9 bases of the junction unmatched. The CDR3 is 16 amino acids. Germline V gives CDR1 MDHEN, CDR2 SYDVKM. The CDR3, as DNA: TGTGCCAGCAGTTTATCAGGGGGTGGACAGCTCAACGTCCTGACTTTC. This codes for CASSLSGGGQLNVLTF.

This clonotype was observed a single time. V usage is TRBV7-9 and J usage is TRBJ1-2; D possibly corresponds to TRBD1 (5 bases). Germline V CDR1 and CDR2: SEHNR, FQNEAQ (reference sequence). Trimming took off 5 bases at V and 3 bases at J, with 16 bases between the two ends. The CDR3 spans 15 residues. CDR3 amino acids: CASSTRDLSDYGYTF. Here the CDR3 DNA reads TGTGCCAGCAGCACCCGGGACCTAAGCGACTATGGCTACACCTTC.

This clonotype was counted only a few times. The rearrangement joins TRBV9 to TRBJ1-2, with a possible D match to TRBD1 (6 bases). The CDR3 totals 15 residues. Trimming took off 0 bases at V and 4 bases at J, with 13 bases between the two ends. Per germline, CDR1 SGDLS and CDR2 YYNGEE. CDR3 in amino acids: CASSVETGVAYGYTF. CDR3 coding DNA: TGTGCCAGCAGCGTAGAGACAGGCGTAGCCTATGGCTACACCTTC.

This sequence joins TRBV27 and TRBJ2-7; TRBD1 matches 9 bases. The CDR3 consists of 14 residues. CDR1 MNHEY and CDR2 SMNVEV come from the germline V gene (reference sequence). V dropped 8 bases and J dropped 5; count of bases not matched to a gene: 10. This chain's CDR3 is CASGPGQGGDEQYF. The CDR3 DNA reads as TGTGCCAGCGGCCCGGGACAGGGAGGCGACGAGCAGTACTTC.

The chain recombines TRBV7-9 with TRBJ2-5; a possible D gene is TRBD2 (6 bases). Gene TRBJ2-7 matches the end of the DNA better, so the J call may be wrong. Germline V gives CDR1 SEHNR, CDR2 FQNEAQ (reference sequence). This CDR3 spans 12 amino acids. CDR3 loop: CATTEGINEQYF. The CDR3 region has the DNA TGTGCCACCACGGAGGGTATCAACGAGCAGTACTTC.

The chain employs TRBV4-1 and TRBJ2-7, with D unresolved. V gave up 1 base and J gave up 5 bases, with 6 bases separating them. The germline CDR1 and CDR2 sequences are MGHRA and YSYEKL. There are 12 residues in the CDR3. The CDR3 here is CASSQGVNEQYF. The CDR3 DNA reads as TGCGCCAGCAGCCAAGGGGTCAACGAGCAGTACTTC.